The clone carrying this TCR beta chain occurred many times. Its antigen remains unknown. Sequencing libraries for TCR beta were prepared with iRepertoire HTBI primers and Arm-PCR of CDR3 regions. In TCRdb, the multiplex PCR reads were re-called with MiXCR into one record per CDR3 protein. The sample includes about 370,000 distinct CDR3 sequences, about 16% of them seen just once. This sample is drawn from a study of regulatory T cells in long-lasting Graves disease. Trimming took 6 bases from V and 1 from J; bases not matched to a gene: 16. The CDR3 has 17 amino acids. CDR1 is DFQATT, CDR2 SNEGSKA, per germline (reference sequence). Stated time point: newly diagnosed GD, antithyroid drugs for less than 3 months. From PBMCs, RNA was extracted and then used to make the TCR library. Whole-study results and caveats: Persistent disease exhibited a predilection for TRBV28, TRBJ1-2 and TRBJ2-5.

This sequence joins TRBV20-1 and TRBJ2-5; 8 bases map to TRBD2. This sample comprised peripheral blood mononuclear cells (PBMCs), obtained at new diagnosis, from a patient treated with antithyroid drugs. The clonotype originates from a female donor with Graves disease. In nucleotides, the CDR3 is TGCAGTGCGCCTCCGGGAGGGGCCCCGGGCCCCCAAGAGACCCAGTACTTC. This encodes CSAPPGGAPGPQETQYF.